The 15 T cell receptor beta chains reported below all come from one sample, sequenced in a study of Tregs in tolerant kidney transplant recipients (dated by TCRdb to the late 2010s). The library was generated by the immunoSEQ multiplex PCR assay. The table comes from immuneACCESS by way of TCRdb, which keeps in-frame sequences with V and J called. Part of the clones is missing from these tables; in studies checked, under half for an unresolved V gene and the rest for unknown reasons. The sample table gives around 10,000 clones. 20% to 30% of the sample lies in the top ten. Related donors were used in the transplants with nonmyeloablative bone marrow transplantation, and mixed chimerism was transient in the human trials. Source: CD8+ T cells from blood (PBMCs), taken 24 months after the transplant. These TCRs come from a human patient who received a combined kidney and bone marrow transplant. In patients who had a transplant, some T cells may come from the graft donor.

Notes on this clone: From the germline J gene comes the end of the CDR3, since the read stops 3 residues before it. This sequence joins TRBV20-1 and TRBJ2-7; TRBD1 matches at 9 bases. Per germline, CDR1 DFQATT and CDR2 SNEGSKA (reference sequence). The CDR3 totals 14 residues. Losses at the gene ends were 1 base for V and 3 bases for J; bases not matched to a gene: 4. The CDR3 bases that were read are TGCAGTGCTAGAGCACTGACAGGGGGCTACGAG. Translated, it gives CSARALTGGYE. The complete CDR3 protein is CSARALTGGYEQYF.

Note on this clone: Coverage ceases 3 residues before the CDR3 finishes, and the germline J gene fills in the end. V usage is TRBV5-6 and J usage is TRBJ1-6, with 7 bases lining up with TRBD1. Germline V lookup: CDR1 SGHDT, CDR2 YYEEEE. V shed 4 bases and J 11 bases; nucleotides not matched to a gene: 12. The CDR3 extends over 15 amino acids. The CDR3 here is CASSAGPDRSAPLHF. The sequenced CDR3 bases are TGTGCCAGCAGCGCGGGCCCGGACAGGTCGGCACCC.

To note about this clone: The read is 3 residues too short to cover the CDR3 end, so that end is filled in from the germline J gene. The V call is TRBV20-1, the J call TRBJ2-5; 10 nucleotides line up with TRBD2. The CDR3 spans 16 residues. Trimming at V came to 3 bases and at J to 5 bases, leaving 12 bases not matched to a gene. Germline loops: CDR1 DFQATT, CDR2 SNEGSKA (reference sequence). The sequenced part of the CDR3 DNA is TGCAGTGCTAGGGATCTAGCGGGAGTAGGTCACGAGACC. Amino acid sequence: CSARDLAGVGHET. The CDR3 in full is CSARDLAGVGHETQYF.

As regards this clone: The CDR3 end is not reached by the read, which stops 3 residues before it; the germline J gene fills it in. The V and J genes are TRBV29-1 and TRBJ2-5; either TRBD1 or TRBD2 may supply D (5 bases each). The CDR3 spans 15 residues. V gave up 1 base and J gave up 4 bases, with 16 bases separating them. CDR1 and CDR2 (germline): SQVTM, ANQGSEA. The CDR3 region is CSVEGGVLIGETQYF. The CDR3 bases that were read are TGCAGCGTTGAAGGAGGGGTGTTAATAGGAGAGACC.

On this clone itself: The CDR3 extends 3 residues past the end of the read, so its final part is completed from the germline J gene. This chain joins TRBV5-6 and TRBJ2-5, with 7 nucleotides matching TRBD2. CDR3 size: 15 residues. Germline assignment: CDR1 SGHDT and CDR2 YYEEEE. The covered CDR3 bases are TGTGCCAGCAGCTCTCGGACTAGATTGGCGGTTACC. Its translation is CASSSRTRLAVT. The CDR3 reads in full as CASSSRTRLAVTQYF.

A note on this clone: Read sequence stops 3 residues before the CDR3 end, and the germline J gene provides the missing end. The V and J genes are TRBV9 and TRBJ2-1; D tentatively fits TRBD1 or TRBD2 (6 bases each). This CDR3 has 16 amino acids. The ends were cut back, 2 bases at V and 4 bases at J, with 16 bases in the middle. CDR1 is SGDLS and CDR2 is YYNGEE in the germline V gene. CDR3 DNA, as far as it was read: TGTGCCAGCAGCGTCATCGAGGGGGAGGCTTACAATGAG. This codes for CASSVIEGEAYNE. The full CDR3 reads CASSVIEGEAYNEQFF.

About this clone: The read terminates 3 residues ahead of where the CDR3 ends, so the germline J gene completes it. The V call is TRBV5-1, the J call TRBJ2-7, with 7 nucleotides matching TRBD2. In germline, CDR1 is SGHRS, CDR2 YFSETQ. The CDR3 spans 15 residues. V shed 5 bases and J 5 bases; nucleotides not matched to a gene: 13. The CDR3 protein is CASRETAGVFHEQYF. Incomplete CDR3 DNA: TGCGCCAGCAGAGAGACGGCGGGAGTTTTCCACGAG. Variable domain in full (rest from reference TRBV5-1 and TRBJ2-7): KAGVTQTPRYLIKTRGQQVTLSCSPISGHRSVSWYQQTPGQGLQFLFEYFSETQRNKGNFPGRFSGRQFSNSRSEMNVSTLELGDSALYLCASRETAGVFHEQYFGPGTRLTVT.

A remark on this clone: The CDR3 goes on 3 residues after the read ends, and that part is filled in from the germline J gene. The chain combines TRBV20-1 with TRBJ2-7; 9 nucleotides line up with TRBD2. Trimming took 6 bases from V and 2 from J; bases not matched to a gene: 14. The CDR3 sequence is 16 residues long. CDR1 and CDR2 (germline): DFQATT, SNEGSKA (reference sequence). The sequenced part of the CDR3 DNA is TGCAGTGCCCGACCACTACTAGCGGGCACAACCTACGAG. Its protein product is CSARPLLAGTTYE. The whole CDR3 sequence reads CSARPLLAGTTYEQYF.

In regard to this clone: The read finishes 3 residues shy of the CDR3 end, and the germline J gene is used to complete it. The V and J genes are TRBV7-9 and TRBJ2-3, with 7 positions matching TRBD2. CDR1 is SEHNR and CDR2 is FQNEAQ in the germline V gene (reference sequence). The CDR3 sequence is 15 residues long. The ends lost 1 base at V and 6 bases at J; junction bases unmatched: 7. CDR3 region: CASSLGLAAYDTQYF. CDR3 DNA (partial): TGTGCCAGCAGCTTAGGTCTAGCGGCGTACGATACG.

Points on this clone: The CDR3 is cut off 3 residues early in the read; its end comes from the germline J gene. The gene calls are TRBV25-1 and TRBJ2-7; D ambiguous. Trimming stripped 2 bases from V and 3 bases from J, with 5 bases between. The germline CDR1 and CDR2 sequences are MGHDK and SYGVNS. The CDR3 covers 12 residues. CDR3 amino acids: CASSELNYEQYF. The DNA read from the CDR3 is TGTGCCAGCAGTGAACTTAACTACGAG.

Turning to this clone: Read data end 3 residues before the CDR3 end; the end is taken from the germline J gene. The genes are TRBV5-6 and TRBJ2-7; TRBD1 is a possible D gene (6 bases). From germline, CDR1 is SGHDT and CDR2 YYEEEE. V lost 1 base and J lost 2, with 10 bases in between. The CDR3 covers 14 residues. Incomplete CDR3 DNA: TGTGCCAGCAGCTTGATGGGACAAGCCTACGAG. It is translated as CASSLMGQAYE. The whole CDR3 is CASSLMGQAYEQYF.

About this clone itself: The read gets to within 3 residues of the CDR3 end, and the germline J gene fills in the rest. The chain links TRBV5-3 to TRBJ2-1, with TRBD2 identical over 7 bases. TRBV5-3 is treated as an ORF (open reading frame) with a function not yet certain. The CDR3 loop spans 15 amino acids. The J segment lost 7 bases and the V segment lost 4 bases, leaving 11 bases of the junction unmatched. The CDR3 reads CARSPSRGGPNEQFF. The CDR3 bases that were read are TGTGCCAGAAGCCCGTCGAGGGGAGGGCCTAATGAG.

CDR3 DNA (partial): TGTGCCAGCAGCCTAGGGCGGCTAGCGGGCGCCGAG. This gives the protein CASSLGRLAGAE. From start to end, the CDR3 is CASSLGRLAGAEQYF. The chain employs TRBV7-2 and TRBJ2-7; 8 bases match TRBD2. The read comes to an end 3 residues before the CDR3 does, leaving the germline J gene to fill in the end. Germline V CDR1 and CDR2: SGHTA, FQGNSA. The CDR3 contains 15 residues. V shed 5 bases, J shed 6 bases, and the junction held 12 bases outside the gene matches.

The CDR3 bases that were read are TGTGCCAGCAGCTTAGGTGGGGGGTATATAGAGACC. Translation gives CASSLGGGYIET. The complete CDR3 protein is CASSLGGGYIETQYF. The chain joins TRBV11-2 to TRBJ2-5; TRBD2 might be the D (6 bases). From the germline J gene comes the end of the CDR3, since the read stops 3 residues before it. The germline gives CDR1 SGHAT, CDR2 FQNNGV. V was shortened by 1 base and J by 4 bases, with 13 bases between the two germline ends. The CDR3 loop spans 15 amino acids.

A remark on this clone: The read comes to an end 3 residues before the CDR3 does, leaving the germline J gene to fill in the end. V and J are TRBV19 and TRBJ2-1; unclear D gene. Germline V gene lookup returns CDR1 LNHDA and CDR2 SQIVND (reference sequence). V lost 8 bases to trimming and J lost 0 bases, with 11 bases between them. The CDR3 has 14 amino acids. CDR3 region: CASALYSSYNEQFF. The sequenced CDR3 bases are TGTGCCAGTGCCCTGTATAGCTCCTACAATGAG.